This T cell receptor (beta chain) appears in the sequencing data of a study of cytotoxic CD8 clonotypes in ibrutinib-treated CLL. Germline V gene lookup returns CDR1 SGHNT and CDR2 YYREEE (reference sequence). The CDR3 consists of 15 residues. Trimming removed 1 base from V and 1 base from J, with 11 bases in between. Measured with immunoSEQ multiplex PCR; TCRdb has only the in-frame clones, and not every one. The data show more than 110,000 clones, around 84% seen once. This clonotype was obtained from a human donor with chronic lymphocytic leukemia. J is TRBJ1-2 and V is TRBV5-4, with D unresolved. The starting material was PBMCs, obtained after 36 months of ibrutinib treatment. This chain's CDR3 is CASSLSARNNYGYTF. DNA of the CDR3: TGTGCCAGCAGCTTGTCCGCCCGGAATAACTATGGCTACACCTTC.